This is a list of T cell receptor beta chains from one sample in a study of CD8 T cells in ankylosing spondylitis. TCRdb re-analysed the 5' RACE reads in MiXCR, keeping a single row per CDR3 protein. The sample has 220,000 or so distinct CDR3 sequences, around 16% seen once. Sequencing was done on a sample of blood, either unsorted or a sorted T cell fraction (not recorded which). Source of these receptors: a male donor with ankylosing spondylitis. Both conserved end residues are part of each CDR3. The order of the fields is clone size, V gene, D gene, J gene, CDR3 DNA, CDR3 protein. The D gene is left open where the match is weak. Clone size, where shown, is once, few, many, or a class for clones that have expanded.

few	TRBV5-5	-	TRBJ2-7	TGTGCCAGCAGCTGGGCGGCGGCCTCCTACGAGCAGTACTTC	CASSWAAASYEQYF
many	TRBV29-1	TRBD2	TRBJ2-7	TGCAGCGTCGAGGGACTAGCGCACTCCTACGAGCAGTACTTC	CSVEGLAHSYEQYF
many	TRBV29-1	-	TRBJ2-7	TGCAGCGTTGAGCTGGGGGGCTACGAGCAGTACTTC	CSVELGGYEQYF
-	TRBV7-6	-	TRBJ1-4	TGTGCCAGCAGCTATCGGGAGGGGGGCGAAAAACTGTTTTTT	CASSYREGGEKLFF
-	TRBV14	TRBD2	TRBJ2-5	TGTGCCAGCAGCCCCCCGAACGGGAGGGCCATAAAGACCCAGTACTTC	CASSPPNGRAIKTQYF
few	TRBV4-1	-	TRBJ2-7	TGCGCCAGCAGCCAAGAGGAGGGGTTCTACGAGCAGTACTTC	CASSQEEGFYEQYF
few	TRBV7-9	-	TRBJ2-7	TGTGCCAGCAGCTTCCGGGACAATACCTACGAGCAGTACTTC	CASSFRDNTYEQYF
-	TRBV12-3/TRBV12-4	-	TRBJ1-1	TGTGCCAGCAGTTTGGCGGCTTTGAACACTGAAGCTTTCTTT	CASSLAALNTEAFF
-	TRBV2	TRBD1	TRBJ2-1	TGTGCCAGCAGTGGGGGGCCCGGGACAGATTACAATGAGCAGTTCTTC	CASSGGPGTDYNEQFF
few	TRBV15	TRBD2	TRBJ2-1	TGTGCCACCAGCAGAGATAGGTCCTCTAGCGGCCACAATGAGCAGTTCTTC	CATSRDRSSSGHNEQFF
many	TRBV29-1	-	TRBJ2-2	TGCAGCGGACAGGGACTCGGCGGCGGGGAGCTGTTTTTT	CSGQGLGGGELFF
-	TRBV6-6	-	TRBJ2-3	TGTGCCAGCAGTTTGGACGGTACGCAGTATTTT	CASSLDGTQYF
few	TRBV7-9	TRBD1	TRBJ1-5	TGTGCCAGCAGCTTAGGATACGGGACAGATAATCAGCCCCAGCATTTT	CASSLGYGTDNQPQHF
few	TRBV7-9	-	TRBJ2-7	TGTGCCAGCACCAATTCCTACGAGCAGTACTTC	CASTNSYEQYF
-	TRBV11-2	TRBD2	TRBJ2-1	TGTGCCAGCAGCCCCAATAGCGGGATACGCTCCTACAATGAGCAGTTCTTC	CASSPNSGIRSYNEQFF
few	TRBV29-1	-	TRBJ2-1	TGCAGCGACGTCGGGGGCAGCTCCTACAATGAGCAGTTCTTC	CSDVGGSSYNEQFF
medium-sized	TRBV5-6	-	TRBJ1-1	TGTGCCAGCAGCTGGGCCGCGGGGACTGAAGCTTTCTTT	CASSWAAGTEAFF
-	TRBV20-1	-	TRBJ2-1	TGCAGTGCTAGATCATCCGGGACCCCGGTACTACAGTTCTTC	CSARSSGTPVLQFF
few	TRBV10-3	-	TRBJ2-7	TGTGCCATCAGTGAGTCGGCAGGGGTTTACGAGCAGTACTTC	CAISESAGVYEQYF
few	TRBV11-1	-	TRBJ1-1	TGTGCCAGCAGCTCTAGTAGTAACACTGAAGCTTTCTTT	CASSSSSNTEAFF
-	TRBV29-1	TRBD2	TRBJ2-2	TGCAGCGGCCAGCGGGGCTACACCGGGGAGCTGTTTTTT	CSGQRGYTGELFF
-	TRBV29-1	TRBD2	TRBJ2-7	TGCAGCGTTTATAGCGGGAGCGACTTCACCTACGAGCAGTACTTC	CSVYSGSDFTYEQYF
few	TRBV20-1	-	TRBJ2-7	TGCAGTGCTAGTAGGCAGGGAACCTACGAGCAGTACTTC	CSASRQGTYEQYF